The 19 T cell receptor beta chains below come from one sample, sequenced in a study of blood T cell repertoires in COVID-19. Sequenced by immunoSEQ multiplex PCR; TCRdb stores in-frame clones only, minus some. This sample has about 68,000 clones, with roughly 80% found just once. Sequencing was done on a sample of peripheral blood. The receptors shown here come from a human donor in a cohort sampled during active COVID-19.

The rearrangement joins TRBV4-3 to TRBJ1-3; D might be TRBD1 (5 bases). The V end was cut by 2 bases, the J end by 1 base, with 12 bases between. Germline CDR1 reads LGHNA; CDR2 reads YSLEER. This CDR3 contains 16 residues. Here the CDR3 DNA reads TGCGCCAGCAGCCAATGGCAGGGTCAATCTGGAAACACCATATATTTT. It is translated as CASSQWQGQSGNTIYF.

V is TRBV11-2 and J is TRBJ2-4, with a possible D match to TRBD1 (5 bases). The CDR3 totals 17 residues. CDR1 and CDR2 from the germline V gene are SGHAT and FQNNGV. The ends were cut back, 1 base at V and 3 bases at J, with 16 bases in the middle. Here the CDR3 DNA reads TGTGCCAGCAGCTTAGGGATGACAGTGAACAGCAAAAACATTCAGTACTTC. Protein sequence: CASSLGMTVNSKNIQYF.

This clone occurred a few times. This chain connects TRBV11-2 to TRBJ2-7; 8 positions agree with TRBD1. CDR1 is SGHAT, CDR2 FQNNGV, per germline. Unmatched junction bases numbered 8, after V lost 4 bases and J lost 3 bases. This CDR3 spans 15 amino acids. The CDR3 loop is CASSSLYRGVYEQYF. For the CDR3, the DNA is TGTGCCAGCAGCTCACTATACAGGGGGGTCTACGAGCAGTACTTC.

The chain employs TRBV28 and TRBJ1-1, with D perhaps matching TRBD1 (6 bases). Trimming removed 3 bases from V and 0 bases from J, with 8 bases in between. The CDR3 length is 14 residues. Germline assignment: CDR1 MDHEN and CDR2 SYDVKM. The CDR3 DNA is TGTGCCAGCAGTTTTAGGGGGTTGAACACTGAAGCTTTCTTT. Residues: CASSFRGLNTEAFF.

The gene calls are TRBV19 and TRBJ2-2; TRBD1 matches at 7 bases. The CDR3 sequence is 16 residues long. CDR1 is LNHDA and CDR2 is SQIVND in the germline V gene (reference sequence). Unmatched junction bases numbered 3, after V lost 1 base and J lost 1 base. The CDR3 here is CASSIGGQMNTGELFF. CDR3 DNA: TGTGCCAGTAGTATAGGGGGACAGATGAACACCGGGGAGCTGTTTTTT.

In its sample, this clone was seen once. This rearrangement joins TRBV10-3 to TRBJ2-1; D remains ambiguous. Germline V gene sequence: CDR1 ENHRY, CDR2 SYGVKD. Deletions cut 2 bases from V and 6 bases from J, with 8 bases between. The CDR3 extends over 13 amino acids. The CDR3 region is CAISEGPPNEQFF. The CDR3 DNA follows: TGTGCCATCAGTGAGGGGCCCCCCAATGAGCAGTTCTTC.

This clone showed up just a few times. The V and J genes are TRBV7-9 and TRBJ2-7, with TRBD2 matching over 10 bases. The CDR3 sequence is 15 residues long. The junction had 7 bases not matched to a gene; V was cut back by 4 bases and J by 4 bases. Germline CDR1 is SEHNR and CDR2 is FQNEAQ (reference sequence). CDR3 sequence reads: CASSSTGTSAYEQYF. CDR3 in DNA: TGTGCCAGCAGCTCTACCGGGACTAGCGCTTACGAGCAGTACTTC.

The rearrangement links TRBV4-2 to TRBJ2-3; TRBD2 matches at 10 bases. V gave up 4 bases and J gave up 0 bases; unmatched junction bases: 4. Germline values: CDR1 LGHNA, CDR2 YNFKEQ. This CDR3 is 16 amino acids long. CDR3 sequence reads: CASSPRTSGSTDTQYF. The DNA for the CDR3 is TGTGCCAGCAGCCCACGGACTAGCGGTAGCACAGATACGCAGTATTTT.

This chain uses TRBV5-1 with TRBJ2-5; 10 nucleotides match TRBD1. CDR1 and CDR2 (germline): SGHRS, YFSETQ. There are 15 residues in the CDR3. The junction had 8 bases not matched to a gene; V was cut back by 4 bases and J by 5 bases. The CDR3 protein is CASSNRDRGGETQYF. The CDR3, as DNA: TGCGCCAGCAGCAACCGGGACAGGGGTGGGGAGACCCAGTACTTC.

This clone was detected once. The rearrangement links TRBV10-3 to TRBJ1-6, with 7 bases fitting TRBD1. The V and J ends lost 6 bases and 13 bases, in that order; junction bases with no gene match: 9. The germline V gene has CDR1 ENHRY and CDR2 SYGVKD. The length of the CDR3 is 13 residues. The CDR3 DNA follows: TGTGCCATCAGGGGACAGTCCGATGGGCCCCTCCACTTT. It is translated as CAIRGQSDGPLHF.

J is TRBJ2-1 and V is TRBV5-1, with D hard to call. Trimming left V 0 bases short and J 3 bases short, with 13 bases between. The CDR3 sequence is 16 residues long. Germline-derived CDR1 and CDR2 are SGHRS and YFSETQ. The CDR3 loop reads CASSLAPGSHYNEQFF. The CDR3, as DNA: TGCGCCAGCAGCTTGGCCCCAGGCTCCCACTACAATGAGCAGTTCTTC.

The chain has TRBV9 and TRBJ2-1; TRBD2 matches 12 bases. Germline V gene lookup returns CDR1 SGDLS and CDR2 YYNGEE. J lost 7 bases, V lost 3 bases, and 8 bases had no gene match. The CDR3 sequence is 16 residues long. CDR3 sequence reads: CASSALAGGPRNEQFF. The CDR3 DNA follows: TGTGCCAGCAGCGCGCTAGCGGGAGGGCCTAGGAATGAGCAGTTCTTC.

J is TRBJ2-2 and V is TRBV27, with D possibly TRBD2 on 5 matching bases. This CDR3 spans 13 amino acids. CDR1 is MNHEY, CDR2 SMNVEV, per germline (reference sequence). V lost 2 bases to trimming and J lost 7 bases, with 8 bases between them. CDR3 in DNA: TGTGCCAGCAGTTTACTAGCAATCGGGGAGCTGTTTTTT. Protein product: CASSLLAIGELFF.

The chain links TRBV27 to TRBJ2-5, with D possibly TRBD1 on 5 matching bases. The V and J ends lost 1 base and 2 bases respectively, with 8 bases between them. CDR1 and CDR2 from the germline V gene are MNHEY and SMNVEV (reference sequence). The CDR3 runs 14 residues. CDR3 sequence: CASSLWGRQETQYF. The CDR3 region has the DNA TGTGCCAGCAGTTTATGGGGCAGACAAGAGACCCAGTACTTC.

CDR3 bases: TGTGCCAGCAGTTCTTCTAGCGGGGGTAGCTACGAGCAGTACTTC. It is translated as CASSSSSGGSYEQYF. V usage is TRBV28 and J usage is TRBJ2-7; TRBD2 matches 10 bases. CDR1 is MDHEN and CDR2 is SYDVKM in the germline V gene. The CDR3 is made up of 15 amino acids. With V trimmed by 4 bases and J by 3 bases, 6 bases remained unmatched. Variable domain in full (rest from reference TRBV28 and TRBJ2-7): DVKVTQSSRYLVKRTGEKVFLECVQDMDHENMFWYRQDPGLGLRLIYFSYDVKMKEKGDIPEGYSVSREKKERFSLILESASTNQTSMYLCASSSSSGGSYEQYFGPGTRLTVT.

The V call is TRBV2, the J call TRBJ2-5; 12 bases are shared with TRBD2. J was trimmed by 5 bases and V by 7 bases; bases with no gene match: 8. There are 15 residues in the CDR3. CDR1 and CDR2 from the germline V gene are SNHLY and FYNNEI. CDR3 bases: TGTGCCAGCATGAAAAGGACTAGCGGGGAGGAGACCCAGTACTTC. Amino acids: CASMKRTSGEETQYF.

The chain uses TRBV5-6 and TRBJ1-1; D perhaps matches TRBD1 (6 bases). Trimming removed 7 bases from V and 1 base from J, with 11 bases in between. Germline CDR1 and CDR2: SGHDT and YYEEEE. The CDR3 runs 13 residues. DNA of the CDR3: TGTGCCAGCCACAGGGTGGAGAACACTGAAGCTTTCTTT. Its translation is CASHRVENTEAFF. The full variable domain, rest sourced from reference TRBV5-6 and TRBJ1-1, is DAGVTQSPTHLIKTRGQQVTLRCSPKSGHDTVSWYQQALGQGPQFIFQYYEEEERQRGNFPDRFSGHQFPNYSSELNVNALLLGDSALYLCASHRVENTEAFFGQGTRLTVV.

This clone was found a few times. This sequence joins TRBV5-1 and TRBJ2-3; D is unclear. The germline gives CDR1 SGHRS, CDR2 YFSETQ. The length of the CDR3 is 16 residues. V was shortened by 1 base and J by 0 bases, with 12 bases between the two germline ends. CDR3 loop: CASSLNAEISTDTQYF. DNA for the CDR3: TGCGCCAGCAGCTTGAATGCGGAAATAAGCACAGATACGCAGTATTTT.

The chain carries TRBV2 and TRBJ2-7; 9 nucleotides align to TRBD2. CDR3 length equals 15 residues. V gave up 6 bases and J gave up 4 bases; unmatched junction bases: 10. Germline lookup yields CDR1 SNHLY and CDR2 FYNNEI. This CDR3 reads CASSAREREAYEQYF. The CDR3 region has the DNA TGTGCCAGCAGCGCCAGGGAGCGGGAGGCATACGAGCAGTACTTC.